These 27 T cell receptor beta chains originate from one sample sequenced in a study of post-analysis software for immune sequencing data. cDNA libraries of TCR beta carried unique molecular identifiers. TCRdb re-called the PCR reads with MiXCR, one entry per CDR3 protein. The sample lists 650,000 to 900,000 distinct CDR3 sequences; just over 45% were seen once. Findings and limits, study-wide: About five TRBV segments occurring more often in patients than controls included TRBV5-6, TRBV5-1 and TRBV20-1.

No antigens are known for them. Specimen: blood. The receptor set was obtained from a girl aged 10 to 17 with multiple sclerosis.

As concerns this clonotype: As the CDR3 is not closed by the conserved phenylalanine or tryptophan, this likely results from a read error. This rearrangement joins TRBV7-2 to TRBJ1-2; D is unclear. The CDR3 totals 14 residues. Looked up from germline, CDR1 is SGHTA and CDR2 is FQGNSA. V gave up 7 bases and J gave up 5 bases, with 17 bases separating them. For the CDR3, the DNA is TGTGCCAGCACCGTCGGGAACATCCGGTATGGCTACACCTGC. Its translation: CASTVGNIRYGYTC.

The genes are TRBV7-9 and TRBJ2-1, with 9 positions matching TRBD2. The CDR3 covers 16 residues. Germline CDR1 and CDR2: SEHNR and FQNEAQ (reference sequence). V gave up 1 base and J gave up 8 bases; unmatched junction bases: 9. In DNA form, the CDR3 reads TGTGCCAGCAGCTTAGAGGGGTCTAGCGGGAACTATGAGCAGTTCTTC. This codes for CASSLEGSSGNYEQFF.

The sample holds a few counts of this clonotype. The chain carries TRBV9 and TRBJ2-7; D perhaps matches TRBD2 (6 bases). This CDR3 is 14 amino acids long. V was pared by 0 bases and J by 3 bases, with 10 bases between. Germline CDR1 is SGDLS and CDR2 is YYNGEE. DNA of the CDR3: TGTGCCAGCAGCGTAGGATCGGGGGACTACGAGCAGTACTTC. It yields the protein CASSVGSGDYEQYF.

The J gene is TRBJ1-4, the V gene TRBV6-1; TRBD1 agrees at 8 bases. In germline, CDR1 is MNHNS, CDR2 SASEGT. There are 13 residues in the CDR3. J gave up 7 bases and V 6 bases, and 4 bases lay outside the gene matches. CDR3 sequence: CASSRQGFEKLFF. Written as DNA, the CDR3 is TGTGCCAGCAGCCGACAGGGGTTTGAAAAACTGTTTTTT.

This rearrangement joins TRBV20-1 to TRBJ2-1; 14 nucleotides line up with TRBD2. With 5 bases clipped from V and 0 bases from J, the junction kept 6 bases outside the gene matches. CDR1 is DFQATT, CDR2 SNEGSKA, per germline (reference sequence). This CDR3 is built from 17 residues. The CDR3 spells CSAPGTSGGSSYNEQFF. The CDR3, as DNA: TGCAGTGCTCCCGGGACTAGCGGGGGTAGCTCCTACAATGAGCAGTTCTTC.

The CDR3, as DNA: TGCGCCAGCAGCTTGGCTGGGGCACGGAATACTGAAGCTTTCTTT. Translated: CASSLAGARNTEAFF. The gene calls are TRBV5-1 and TRBJ1-1, with D maybe TRBD1 (5 bases). V shed 0 bases and J shed 5 bases, with 14 bases lying between them. CDR1 is SGHRS, CDR2 YFSETQ, per germline. This CDR3 region has 15 residues.

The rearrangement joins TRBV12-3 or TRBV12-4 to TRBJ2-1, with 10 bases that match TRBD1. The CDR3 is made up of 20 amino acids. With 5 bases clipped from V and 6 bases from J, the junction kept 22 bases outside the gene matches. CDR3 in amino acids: CASSLRRGTGVVVPSNEQFF. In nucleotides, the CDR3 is TGTGCCAGCAGTCTCAGAAGAGGGACAGGGGTAGTCGTGCCCTCCAATGAGCAGTTCTTC.

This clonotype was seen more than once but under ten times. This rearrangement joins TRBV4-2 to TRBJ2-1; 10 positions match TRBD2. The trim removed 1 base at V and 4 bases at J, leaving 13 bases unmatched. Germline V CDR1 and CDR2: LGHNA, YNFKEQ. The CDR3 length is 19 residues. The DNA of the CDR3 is TGTGCCAGCAGCCAAGCGCCTAGCGGGAGTGCTACGGGGTACAATGAGCAGTTCTTC. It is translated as CASSQAPSGSATGYNEQFF.

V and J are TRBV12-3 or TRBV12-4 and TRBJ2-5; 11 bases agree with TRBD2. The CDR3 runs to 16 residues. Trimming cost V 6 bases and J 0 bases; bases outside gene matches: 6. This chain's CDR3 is CASSQGLAGNQETQYF. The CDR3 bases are TGTGCCAGCAGCCAAGGACTAGCGGGCAACCAAGAGACCCAGTACTTC.

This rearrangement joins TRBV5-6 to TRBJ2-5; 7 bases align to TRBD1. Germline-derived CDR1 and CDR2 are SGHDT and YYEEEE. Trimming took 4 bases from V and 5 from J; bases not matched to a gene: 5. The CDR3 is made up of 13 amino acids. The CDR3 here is CASSLDRSETQYF. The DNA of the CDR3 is TGTGCCAGCAGCCTGGACAGGTCGGAGACCCAGTACTTC. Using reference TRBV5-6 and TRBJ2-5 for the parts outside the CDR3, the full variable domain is DAGVTQSPTHLIKTRGQQVTLRCSPKSGHDTVSWYQQALGQGPQFIFQYYEEEERQRGNFPDRFSGHQFPNYSSELNVNALLLGDSALYLCASSLDRSETQYFGPGTRLLVL.

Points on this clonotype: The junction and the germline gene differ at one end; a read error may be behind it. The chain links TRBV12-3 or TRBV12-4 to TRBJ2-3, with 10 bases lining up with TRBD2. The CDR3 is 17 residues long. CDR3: CASSPRLAGASTDAQYF. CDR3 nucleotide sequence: TGTGCCAGCAGCCCAAGGCTAGCGGGGGCGAGCACAGATGCGCAGTATTTT.

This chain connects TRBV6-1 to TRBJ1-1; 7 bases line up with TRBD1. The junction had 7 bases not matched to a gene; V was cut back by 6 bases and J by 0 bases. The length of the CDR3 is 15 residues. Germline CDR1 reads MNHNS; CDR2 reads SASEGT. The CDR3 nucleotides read TGTGCCAGCAGAGATCGGGGACAGATGAACACTGAAGCTTTCTTT. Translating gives CASRDRGQMNTEAFF.

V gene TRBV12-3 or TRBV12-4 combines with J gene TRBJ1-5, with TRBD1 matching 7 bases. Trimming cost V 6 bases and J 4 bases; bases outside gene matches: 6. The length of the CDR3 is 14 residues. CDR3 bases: TGTGCCAGCAGGTCGGGACAGAAAAATCAGCCCCAGCATTTT. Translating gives CASRSGQKNQPQHF.

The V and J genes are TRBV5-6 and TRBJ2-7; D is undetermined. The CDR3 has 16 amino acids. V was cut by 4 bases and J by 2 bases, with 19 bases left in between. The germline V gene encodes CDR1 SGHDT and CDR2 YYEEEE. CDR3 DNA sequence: TGTGCCAGCAGCCTCGGAGAGTGGGTGCATCCCTACGAGCAGTACTTC. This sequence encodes CASSLGEWVHPYEQYF.

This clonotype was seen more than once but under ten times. CDR3 nucleotide sequence: TGCAGTGCTAGAAAGACTAGCCGGGGGAACGAGCAGTACTTC. Amino acids: CSARKTSRGNEQYF. The chain carries TRBV20-1 and TRBJ2-7; 7 bases align to TRBD2. Germline CDR1 is DFQATT and CDR2 is SNEGSKA (reference sequence). Trimming at V came to 2 bases and at J to 5 bases, leaving 9 bases not matched to a gene. CDR3 length: 14 residues.

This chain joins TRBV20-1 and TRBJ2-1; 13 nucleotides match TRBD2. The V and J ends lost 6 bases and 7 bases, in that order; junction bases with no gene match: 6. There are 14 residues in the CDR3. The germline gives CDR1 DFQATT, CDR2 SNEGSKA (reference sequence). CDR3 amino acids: CSAPRTSGSNEQFF. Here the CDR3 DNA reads TGCAGTGCGCCTCGGACTAGCGGGAGTAATGAGCAGTTCTTC.

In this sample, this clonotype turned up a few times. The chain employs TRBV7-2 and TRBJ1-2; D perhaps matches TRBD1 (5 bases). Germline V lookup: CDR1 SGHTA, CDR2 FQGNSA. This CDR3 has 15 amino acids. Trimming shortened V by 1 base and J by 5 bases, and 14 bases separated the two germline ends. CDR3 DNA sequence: TGTGCCAGCAGCTTAGTGGTCAGGGAGGTTTATGGCTACACCTTC. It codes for CASSLVVREVYGYTF. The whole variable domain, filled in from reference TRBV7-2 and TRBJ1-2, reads GAGVSQSPSNKVTEKGKDVELRCDPISGHTALYWYRQSLGQGLEFLIYFQGNSAPDKSGLPSDRFSAERTGGSVSTLTIQRTQQEDSAVYLCASSLVVREVYGYTFGSGTRLTVV.

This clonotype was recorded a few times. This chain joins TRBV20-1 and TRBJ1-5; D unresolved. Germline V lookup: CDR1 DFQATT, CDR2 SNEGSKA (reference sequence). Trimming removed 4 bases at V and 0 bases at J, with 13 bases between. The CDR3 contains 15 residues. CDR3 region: CSATWRVLSNQPQHF. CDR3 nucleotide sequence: TGCAGTGCTACTTGGAGGGTCCTTAGCAATCAGCCCCAGCATTTT.

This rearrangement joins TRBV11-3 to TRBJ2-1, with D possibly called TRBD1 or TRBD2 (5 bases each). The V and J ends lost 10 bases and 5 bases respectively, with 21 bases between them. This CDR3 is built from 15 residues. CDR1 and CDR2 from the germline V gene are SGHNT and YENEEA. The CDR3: CATQGSGRVNNEQFF. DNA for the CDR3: TGTGCCACCCAGGGATCCGGGCGGGTTAACAATGAGCAGTTCTTC.

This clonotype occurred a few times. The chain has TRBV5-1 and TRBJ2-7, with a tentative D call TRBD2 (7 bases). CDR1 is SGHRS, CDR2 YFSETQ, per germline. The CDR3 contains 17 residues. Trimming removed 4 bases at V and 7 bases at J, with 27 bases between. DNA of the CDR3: TGCGCCAGCAGCGGGCACAGGGATGGGGGGGCCCTCTATGAGCAGTACTTC. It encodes CASSGHRDGGALYEQYF.

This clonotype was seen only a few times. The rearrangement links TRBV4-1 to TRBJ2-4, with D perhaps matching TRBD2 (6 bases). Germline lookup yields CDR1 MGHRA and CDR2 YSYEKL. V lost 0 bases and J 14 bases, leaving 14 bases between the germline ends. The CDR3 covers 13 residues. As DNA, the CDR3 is TGCGCCAGCAGCCAAGATCCTAGTAGCGGAGAGTACTTC. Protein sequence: CASSQDPSSGEYF.

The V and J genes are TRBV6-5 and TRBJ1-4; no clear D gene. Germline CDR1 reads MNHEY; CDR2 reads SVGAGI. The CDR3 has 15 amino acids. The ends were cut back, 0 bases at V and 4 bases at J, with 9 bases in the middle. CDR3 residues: CASSYSRGFNEKLFF. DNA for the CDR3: TGTGCCAGCAGTTACTCGCGGGGATTTAATGAAAAACTGTTTTTT.

Here the CDR3 DNA reads TGTGCCAGCAGCTTAACGGGAGGAGGATGGAATGAGCAGTTCTTC. Its protein product is CASSLTGGGWNEQFF. This chain connects TRBV7-9 to TRBJ2-1, with 7 bases fitting TRBD2. Germline lookup yields CDR1 SEHNR and CDR2 FQNEAQ (reference sequence). The CDR3 totals 15 residues. V shed 2 bases, J shed 7 bases, and the junction held 8 bases outside the gene matches. The whole variable domain, filled in from reference TRBV7-9 and TRBJ2-1, reads DTGVSQNPRHKITKRGQNVTFRCDPISEHNRLYWYRQTLGQGPEFLTYFQNEAQLEKSRLLSDRFSAERPKGSFSTLEIQRTEQGDSAMYLCASSLTGGGWNEQFFGPGTRLTVL.

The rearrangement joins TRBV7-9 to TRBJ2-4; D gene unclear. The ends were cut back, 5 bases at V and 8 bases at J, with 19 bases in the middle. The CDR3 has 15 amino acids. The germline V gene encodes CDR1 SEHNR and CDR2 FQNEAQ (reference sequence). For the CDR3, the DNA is TGTGCCAGCAGCCAGAAGGAAGGACCCATAGACATTCAGTACTTC. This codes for CASSQKEGPIDIQYF.

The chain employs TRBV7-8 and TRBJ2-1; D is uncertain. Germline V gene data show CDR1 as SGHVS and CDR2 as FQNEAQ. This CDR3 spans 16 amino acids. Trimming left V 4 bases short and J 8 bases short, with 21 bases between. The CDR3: CASSSLRRTLADEQFF. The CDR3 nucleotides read TGTGCCAGCAGCTCGCTTCGAAGGACCCTGGCAGATGAGCAGTTCTTC. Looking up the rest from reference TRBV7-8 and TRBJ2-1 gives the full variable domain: GAGVSQSPRYKVAKRGQDVALRCDPISGHVSLFWYQQALGQGPEFLTYFQNEAQLDKSGLPSDRFFAERPEGSVSTLKIQRTQQEDSAVYLCASSSLRRTLADEQFFGPGTRLTVL.

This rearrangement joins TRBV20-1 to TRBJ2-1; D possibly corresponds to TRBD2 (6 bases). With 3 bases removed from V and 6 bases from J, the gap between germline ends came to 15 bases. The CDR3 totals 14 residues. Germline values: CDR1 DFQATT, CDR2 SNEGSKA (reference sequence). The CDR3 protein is CSARAGLEPNEQFF. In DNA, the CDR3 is TGCAGTGCTAGGGCGGGGCTAGAACCCAATGAGCAGTTCTTC.

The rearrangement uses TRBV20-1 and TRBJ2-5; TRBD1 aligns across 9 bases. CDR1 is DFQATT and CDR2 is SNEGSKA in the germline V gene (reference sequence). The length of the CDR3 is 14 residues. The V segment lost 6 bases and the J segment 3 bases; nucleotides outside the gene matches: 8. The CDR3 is CSAQDRGWEETQYF. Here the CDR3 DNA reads TGCAGTGCGCAGGACAGGGGCTGGGAAGAGACCCAGTACTTC.